The 18 T cell receptor beta chains given below trace back to one sample, sequenced in a study of PD-L1 blockade in urothelial cancer. Sequenced by immunoSEQ multiplex PCR; TCRdb stores in-frame clones only, minus some. Of tens of thousands of clones in the sample, around four fifths were seen once. This specimen was PBMCs, taken around atezolizumab (anti-PD-L1) treatment. The origin of the receptors is a man in his fifties or sixties with urothelial cancer.

The chain links TRBV5-1 to TRBJ2-3, with TRBD2 matching 8 bases. The V and J ends lost 4 bases and 2 bases, in that order; junction bases with no gene match: 9. Per the germline V gene, CDR1 is SGHRS and CDR2 is YFSETQ. The CDR3 spans 16 residues. The CDR3 DNA reads as TGCGCCAGCAGCCCCGGGGGGGGGCGAAACACAGATACGCAGTATTTT. Translation gives CASSPGGGRNTDTQYF.

This sequence joins TRBV15 and TRBJ2-1; 9 positions agree with TRBD1. CDR3 length: 15 residues. V gave up 5 bases and J gave up 10 bases; unmatched junction bases: 12. Germline V gene lookup returns CDR1 LNHNV and CDR2 YYDKDF (reference sequence). CDR3 in amino acids: CATSHKRGQGQEQFF. The CDR3 region has the DNA TGTGCCACCAGCCACAAACGGGGACAGGGACAGGAGCAGTTCTTC.

V is TRBV30 and J is TRBJ1-1, with 7 nucleotides matching TRBD1. CDR1 and CDR2 from the germline V gene are GTSNPN and SVGIG (reference sequence). The CDR3 contains 12 residues. With 4 bases clipped from V and 5 bases from J, the junction kept 4 bases outside the gene matches. The CDR3 sequence is CAWTGGGTEAFF. Written as DNA, the CDR3 is TGTGCCTGGACAGGGGGAGGAACTGAAGCTTTCTTT. The entire variable domain, with the rest obtained from reference TRBV30 and TRBJ1-1, is as follows: SQTIHQWPATLVQPVGSPLSLECTVEGTSNPNLYWYRQAAGRGLQLLFYSVGIGQISSEVPQNLSASRPQDRQFILSSKKLLLSDSGFYLCAWTGGGTEAFFGQGTRLTVV.

This rearrangement joins TRBV30 to TRBJ1-1; the D is unclear. The V gene lost 0 bases and the J gene lost 10 bases, with 9 bases spanning the gap. Germline loops: CDR1 GTSNPN, CDR2 SVGIG (reference sequence). The CDR3 contains 11 residues. CDR3 loop: CAWSVLRGAFF. In nucleotides, the CDR3 is TGTGCCTGGAGTGTACTCCGGGGAGCTTTCTTT. Full variable domain (rest looked up from reference TRBV30 and TRBJ1-1): SQTIHQWPATLVQPVGSPLSLECTVEGTSNPNLYWYRQAAGRGLQLLFYSVGIGQISSEVPQNLSASRPQDRQFILSSKKLLLSDSGFYLCAWSVLRGAFFGQGTRLTVV.

The chain joins TRBV6-6 to TRBJ1-3; 7 bases match TRBD1. CDR3 length equals 13 residues. Germline CDR1 and CDR2: MNHNY and SVGAGI (reference sequence). The V gene end was trimmed by 8 bases and the J gene end by 6 bases; junction bases not matched to a gene: 7. The CDR3 DNA is TGTGCCAGCTGGAGGGGGCGTGAAAACACCATATATTTT. This translates into CASWRGRENTIYF.

The chain links TRBV6-1 to TRBJ1-6, with TRBD1 matching over 10 bases. CDR3 length: 16 residues. V was pared by 3 bases and J by 8 bases, with 7 bases of the junction left unmatched. Germline CDR1 and CDR2: MNHNS and SASEGT. The CDR3 coding sequence is TGTGCCAGCAGTGAGACTTGGACAGGGGGGCATTCACCCCTCCACTTT. Translated, it gives CASSETWTGGHSPLHF.

This clone has more than one count but fewer than ten. This chain connects TRBV30 to TRBJ2-1; TRBD2 matches at 13 bases. J was trimmed by 4 bases and V by 1 base; bases with no gene match: 4. The length of the CDR3 is 16 residues. Germline V gene data show CDR1 as GTSNPN and CDR2 as SVGIG (reference sequence). This chain's CDR3 is CAWSGSTSGRYNEQFF. In DNA form, the CDR3 reads TGTGCCTGGAGTGGCTCGACTAGCGGGAGGTACAATGAGCAGTTCTTC. Supplemented by reference TRBV30 and TRBJ2-1, the full variable domain reads SQTIHQWPATLVQPVGSPLSLECTVEGTSNPNLYWYRQAAGRGLQLLFYSVGIGQISSEVPQNLSASRPQDRQFILSSKKLLLSDSGFYLCAWSGSTSGRYNEQFFGPGTRLTVL.

The chain uses TRBV20-1 and TRBJ2-7, with D possibly being TRBD1 (7 bases). CDR1 and CDR2 (germline): DFQATT, SNEGSKA (reference sequence). The CDR3 has 11 residues. V lost 6 bases to trimming and J lost 5 bases, with 11 bases between them. This CDR3 reads CSAAGQNEQYF. CDR3 sequence (DNA): TGCAGTGCGGCGGGACAGAACGAGCAGTACTTC.

This chain uses TRBV28 with TRBJ1-5; possible D gene TRBD1, 6 bases. Germline V gives CDR1 MDHEN, CDR2 SYDVKM. The CDR3 length is 15 residues. V dropped 7 bases and J dropped 6 bases, with 19 bases sitting between them. Written as DNA, the CDR3 is TGTGCCAGCACCTTTGGCAGGGGATCGGGTCAGCCCCAGCATTTT. It is translated as CASTFGRGSGQPQHF.

Remarks on this clone: Other DNA sequences in the sample encode the same CDR3. The chain links TRBV9 to TRBJ2-3; 13 nucleotides agree with TRBD2. J lost 4 bases, V lost 0 bases, and 2 bases had no gene match. In germline, CDR1 is SGDLS, CDR2 YYNGEE. The CDR3 has 16 amino acids. In nucleotides, the CDR3 is TGTGCCAGCAGCGTAGGACTAGCGGGGGGTGCAGATACGCAGTATTTT. The encoded protein is CASSVGLAGGADTQYF. Full variable domain (missing parts from reference TRBV9 and TRBJ2-3): DSGVTQTPKHLITATGQRVTLRCSPRSGDLSVYWYQQSLDQGLQFLIQYYNGEERAKGNILERFSAQQFPDLHSELNLSSLELGDSALYFCASSVGLAGGADTQYFGPGTRLTVL.

V usage is TRBV18 and J usage is TRBJ1-2; weak D call: TRBD1 (6 bases). The germline CDR1 and CDR2 sequences are KGHSH and LQKENI. The CDR3 sequence is 13 residues long. Trimming left V 2 bases short and J 6 bases short, with 10 bases between. CDR3 protein: CASSPAGAHGYTF. The CDR3 DNA reads as TGTGCCAGCTCACCAGCGGGGGCGCATGGCTACACCTTC.

The chain couples TRBV30 to TRBJ1-3; TRBD1 agrees at 8 bases. V was pared by 5 bases and J by 6 bases, with 12 bases of the junction left unmatched. Germline CDR1 and CDR2: GTSNPN and SVGIG (reference sequence). The CDR3 runs 15 residues. CDR3 sequence (DNA): TGTGCCTGGCGAATTCCGGGACAGGCCCTAAACACCATATATTTT. Protein product: CAWRIPGQALNTIYF.

This chain links TRBV28 with TRBJ2-7, with a possible D match to TRBD2 (5 bases). The CDR3 extends over 14 amino acids. The V end lost 7 bases, the J end lost 2 bases, and 15 bases lay between the germline ends. Germline loops: CDR1 MDHEN, CDR2 SYDVKM. Here the CDR3 DNA reads TGTGCCAGCACCCCTACAGTAGCGACCTACGAGCAGTACTTC. It yields the protein CASTPTVATYEQYF.

This clone was seen more than once but under ten times. The chain uses TRBV11-2 and TRBJ2-5; tentative D call: TRBD1 (7 bases). Germline CDR1 SGHAT, CDR2 FQNNGV. There are 17 residues in the CDR3. V was trimmed by 1 base and J by 5 bases, leaving 20 bases between them. CDR3 in amino acids: CASSLGGHRGGGETQYF. CDR3 DNA sequence: TGTGCCAGCAGCTTAGGAGGCCACAGGGGAGGAGGGGAGACCCAGTACTTC.

On this clone: The germline gene is not matched at one end of the junction; a read error may be the cause. Here the CDR3 reads CASSLPFRDRLQETQYF. The CDR3 nucleotides read TGTGCTAGCAGCTTACCCTTTCGGGACAGGCTCCAAGAGACCCAGTACTTC. The chain carries TRBV7-7 and TRBJ2-5, with 8 bases aligning to TRBD1. This CDR3 has 17 amino acids. The germline V gene encodes CDR1 SSHAT and CDR2 FNYEAQ (reference sequence). Complete variable domain (other parts from reference TRBV7-7 and TRBJ2-5): GAGVSQSPRYKVTKRGQDVTLRCDPISSHATLYWYQQALGQGPEFLTYFNYEAQPDKSGLPSDRFSAERPEGSISTLTIQRTEQRDSAMYRCASSLPFRDRLQETQYFGPGTRLLVL.

The gene calls are TRBV19 and TRBJ2-5; D gene unclear. Trimming stripped 6 bases from V and 0 bases from J, with 5 bases between. CDR1 is LNHDA and CDR2 is SQIVND in the germline V gene (reference sequence). This CDR3 contains 12 residues. CDR3 region: CASSPNQETQYF. Here the CDR3 DNA reads TGTGCCAGTAGCCCTAACCAAGAGACCCAGTACTTC.

This rearrangement joins TRBV25-1 to TRBJ2-7; TRBD2 matches 11 bases. Germline loops: CDR1 MGHDK, CDR2 SYGVNS. This CDR3 comprises 15 residues. V shed 6 bases and J 0 bases; nucleotides not matched to a gene: 4. In DNA, the CDR3 is TGTGCCAGCAGCCCGGGACTAGCGGACTCCTACGAGCAGTACTTC. Amino acid sequence: CASSPGLADSYEQYF.

This sequence joins TRBV7-2 and TRBJ2-5, with D perhaps TRBD1 (6 bases). CDR1 SGHTA and CDR2 FQGNSA come from the germline V gene. The CDR3 runs to 15 residues. Trimming removed 1 base from V and 2 bases from J, with 11 bases in between. CDR3 amino acids: CASSLVPQGQETQYF. CDR3 nucleotide sequence: TGTGCCAGCAGCTTAGTGCCACAGGGTCAAGAGACCCAGTACTTC.